The clone carrying this T cell receptor beta chain was counted only a few times. These data originate in a study of blood T cells in healthy people across ages. Together with a sample-barcoded 5' primer, a J-beta primer mix was included in a second PCR lasting roughly 6 to 12 cycles. TCRdb re-called the 5' RACE reads with MiXCR, one entry per CDR3 protein. The sample contains about 1.8 million distinct CDR3 sequences, about 49% of which appear only once. This receptor was obtained from a woman between 35 and 50 years old in good health. Sequencing was done on a sample of blood.

The CDR3 region has the DNA TGTGCCAGCACTCGGGGCGGGGGGCTCACAGATACGCAGTATTTT. Residues: CASTRGGGLTDTQYF. The rearrangement joins TRBV12-3 or TRBV12-4 to TRBJ2-3, with 8 bases that match TRBD2. V lost 7 bases and J lost 2; bases outside the gene matches: 8. The CDR3 loop spans 15 amino acids.